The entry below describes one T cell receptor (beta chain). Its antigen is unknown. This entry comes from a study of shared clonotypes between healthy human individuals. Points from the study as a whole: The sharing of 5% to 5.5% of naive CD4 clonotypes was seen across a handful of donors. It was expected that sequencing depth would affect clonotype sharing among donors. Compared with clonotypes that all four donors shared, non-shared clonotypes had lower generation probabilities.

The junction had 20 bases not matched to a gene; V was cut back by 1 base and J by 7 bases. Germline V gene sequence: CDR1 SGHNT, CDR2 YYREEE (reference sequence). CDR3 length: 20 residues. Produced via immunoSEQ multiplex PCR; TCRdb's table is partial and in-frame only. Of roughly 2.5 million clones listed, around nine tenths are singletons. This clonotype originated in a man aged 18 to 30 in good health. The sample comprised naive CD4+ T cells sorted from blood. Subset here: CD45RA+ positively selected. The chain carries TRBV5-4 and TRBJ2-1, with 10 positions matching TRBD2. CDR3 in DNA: TGTGCCAGCAGCTTGATGGTCGCGAGCGGGAGGGCCCTGGGGCCAAATGAGCAGTTCTTC. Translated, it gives CASSLMVASGRALGPNEQFF.